The next 16 T cell receptor beta chains were all read from a single sample in a study of cytomegalovirus exposure and HLA in healthy donors. The PCR had 60 Vbeta and 13 Jbeta primers. Repertoires were generated with immunoSEQ multiplex PCR, while TCRdb's copy carries only in-frame clones and drops some. The sample holds around 90,000 clones, around nine tenths seen once. Specimen: PBMCs. The receptors here all came from a man aged 30 to 45 in good health and CMV-seropositive.

The CDR3 DNA sequence: TGTGCCAGCAGTGTCCCCGGGACAGGCCTTCCCTCTTATGGCTACACCTTC. Its translation: CASSVPGTGLPSYGYTF. The V call is TRBV2, the J call TRBJ1-2; TRBD1 matches at 8 bases. Trimming cost V 4 bases and J 5 bases; bases outside gene matches: 15. The CDR3 sequence is 17 residues long. CDR1 and CDR2 (germline): SNHLY, FYNNEI. Looking up the rest from reference TRBV2 and TRBJ1-2 gives the full variable domain: EPEVTQTPSHQVTQMGQEVILRCVPISNHLYFYWYRQILGQKVEFLVSFYNNEISEKSEIFDDQFSVERPDGSNFTLKIRSTKLEDSAMYFCASSVPGTGLPSYGYTFGSGTRLTVV.

V gene TRBV4-2 combines with J gene TRBJ2-1, with 8 bases lining up with TRBD2. V lost 4 bases, J lost 4 bases, and 12 bases stayed unmatched. Germline assignment: CDR1 LGHNA and CDR2 YNFKEQ. The CDR3 is made up of 17 amino acids. In nucleotides, the CDR3 is TGTGCCAGCAGCCCAACCGGGGGGGTCCGACCATACAATGAGCAGTTCTTC. It codes for CASSPTGGVRPYNEQFF.

This sequence joins TRBV2 and TRBJ1-5; 7 bases are a match to TRBD1. V trimming: 4 bases; J trimming: 12 bases; junction bases outside the gene matches: 6. From germline, CDR1 is SNHLY and CDR2 FYNNEI. The CDR3 extends over 12 amino acids. The CDR3 sequence: CASSGGQRFQHF. DNA of the CDR3: TGTGCCAGCAGTGGGGGACAGCGATTCCAGCATTTT.

The V and J genes are TRBV5-1 and TRBJ2-3, with a tentative D call TRBD2 (6 bases). The V gene's germline CDR1 is SGHRS and CDR2 YFSETQ. The CDR3 has 14 residues. V was shortened by 0 bases and J by 5 bases, with 10 bases between the two germline ends. CDR3 protein: CASSLVPGVDTQYF. The CDR3 coding sequence is TGCGCCAGCAGCTTGGTCCCGGGAGTAGATACGCAGTATTTT.

V usage is TRBV6-5 and J usage is TRBJ2-7, with 11 bases fitting TRBD2. V shed 6 bases, J shed 3 bases, and the junction held 7 bases outside the gene matches. The CDR3 loop spans 15 amino acids. Germline V CDR1 and CDR2: MNHEY, SVGAGI. CDR3 nucleotides: TGTGCCAGCAGACCACTAGCGGGAGACCGCTACGAGCAGTACTTC. It is translated as CASRPLAGDRYEQYF.

The CDR3 DNA follows: TGTGCCAGCAGCTTTATCAGCGGGAGCTACAATGAGCAGTTCTTC. Its translation: CASSFISGSYNEQFF. This rearrangement joins TRBV5-4 to TRBJ2-1, with 8 nucleotides matching TRBD2. Germline-derived CDR1 and CDR2 are SGHNT and YYREEE (reference sequence). Losses at the gene ends were 2 bases for V and 3 bases for J; bases not matched to a gene: 4. The CDR3 loop spans 15 amino acids. The full variable domain, in which reference TRBV5-4 and TRBJ2-1 provide the parts outside the CDR3, is ETGVTQSPTHLIKTRGQQVTLRCSSQSGHNTVSWYQQALGQGPQFIFQYYREEENGRGNFPPRFSGLQFPNYSSELNVNALELDDSALYLCASSFISGSYNEQFFGPGTRLTVL.

This clone has only a few counts. V is TRBV6-1 and J is TRBJ2-1; 8 nucleotides match TRBD1. The CDR3 is 14 residues long. Germline values: CDR1 MNHNS, CDR2 SASEGT. Trimming cost V 6 bases and J 5 bases; bases outside gene matches: 6. CDR3 amino acids: CASRARGLDNEQFF. The CDR3, as DNA: TGTGCCAGCAGGGCCAGGGGGCTAGACAATGAGCAGTTCTTC.

The sample holds one count of this clone. This sequence joins TRBV18 and TRBJ1-2, with 7 bases aligning to TRBD1. The CDR3 sequence is 15 residues long. Looked up from germline, CDR1 is KGHSH and CDR2 is LQKENI. Trimming removed 0 bases from V and 3 bases from J; junction bases left unmatched: 4. CDR3 DNA: TGTGCCAGCTCACCACCGAATCAGGGGGACTATGGCTACACCTTC. Amino acids: CASSPPNQGDYGYTF.

This chain links TRBV4-1 with TRBJ1-3, with unresolved D. The V end was cut by 1 base, the J end by 2 bases, with 3 bases between. CDR1 and CDR2 from the germline V gene are MGHRA and YSYEKL. CDR3 size: 13 residues. DNA of the CDR3: TGCGCCAGCAGCCAAGGAGCTGGAAACACCATATATTTT. This translates into CASSQGAGNTIYF.

This clone has a handful of counts. The V call is TRBV2, the J call TRBJ2-7, with 8 positions matching TRBD2. This CDR3 spans 15 amino acids. J was trimmed by 2 bases and V by 6 bases; bases with no gene match: 9. Germline V gene data show CDR1 as SNHLY and CDR2 as FYNNEI. For the CDR3, the DNA is TGTGCCAGCAGAGAACAGGGACTAGGGACCTACGAGCAGTACTTC. This translates into CASREQGLGTYEQYF.

J is TRBJ1-1 and V is TRBV11-2, with 8 bases matching TRBD1. This CDR3 is built from 14 residues. V lost 6 bases and J lost 5; bases outside the gene matches: 8. Germline CDR1 and CDR2: SGHAT and FQNNGV. The CDR3 is CASSRDRLVTEAFF. As DNA, the CDR3 is TGTGCCAGCAGTAGGGACAGGCTTGTGACTGAAGCTTTCTTT.

To note about this clone: Mismatch with germline at one junction end may stem from a read error. The chain links TRBV7-9 to TRBJ2-1; TRBD2 matches at 8 bases. CDR1 is SEHNR and CDR2 is FQNEAQ in the germline V gene (reference sequence). The CDR3 loop spans 11 amino acids. CDR3 loop: CASSLGPGGLF. Here the CDR3 DNA reads TGTGCCAGCAGCCTGGGACCGGGGGGGCTCTTC.

This clone showed up just once. The CDR3 is CASSQKAIAGADNEQFF. The CDR3 DNA reads TGTGCCAGCAGCCAAAAAGCTATAGCGGGAGCGGACAATGAGCAGTTCTTC. The chain couples TRBV14 to TRBJ2-1; 9 bases are shared with TRBD2. The length of the CDR3 is 17 residues. V gave up 2 bases and J gave up 5 bases; unmatched junction bases: 10. Germline V gene data show CDR1 as SGHDN and CDR2 as FVKESK.

For the CDR3, the DNA is TGTGCCAGCAGCTTCAGACTGCCGGGACAGGCTGAAGCTTTCTTT. The encoded protein is CASSFRLPGQAEAFF. V usage is TRBV28 and J usage is TRBJ1-1; 8 bases fit TRBD1. There are 15 residues in the CDR3. Per the germline V gene, CDR1 is MDHEN and CDR2 is SYDVKM. The V segment lost 6 bases and the J segment 6 bases; nucleotides outside the gene matches: 12.

The chain combines TRBV11-3 with TRBJ1-4; a weak D match, TRBD1 (5 bases). The CDR3 sequence is 15 residues long. The germline gives CDR1 SGHNT, CDR2 YENEEA. V was clipped by 5 bases and J by 2 bases, with 12 bases between them. CDR3 coding DNA: TGTGCCAGCAGCCGGACATCAGGGACTAATGAAAAACTGTTTTTT. Its translation: CASSRTSGTNEKLFF. Filled out from reference TRBV11-3 and TRBJ1-4, the complete variable domain reads EAGVVQSPRYKIIEKKQPVAFWCNPISGHNTLYWYLQNLGQGPELLIRYENEEAVDDSQLPKDRFSAERLKGVDSTLKIQPAELGDSAVYLCASSRTSGTNEKLFFGSGTQLSVL.

This clone was seen more than once but under ten times. V and J are TRBV27 and TRBJ1-2; 8 nucleotides align to TRBD1. Germline trimming cut 5 bases from V and 4 bases from J; bases unmatched to any gene: 15. The germline CDR1 and CDR2 sequences are MNHEY and SMNVEV (reference sequence). This CDR3 has 17 residues. CDR3 nucleotides: TGTGCCAGCAGTCCCCGAGTCAGGGGGCCAGAGGCCTATGGCTACACCTTC. As protein: CASSPRVRGPEAYGYTF.